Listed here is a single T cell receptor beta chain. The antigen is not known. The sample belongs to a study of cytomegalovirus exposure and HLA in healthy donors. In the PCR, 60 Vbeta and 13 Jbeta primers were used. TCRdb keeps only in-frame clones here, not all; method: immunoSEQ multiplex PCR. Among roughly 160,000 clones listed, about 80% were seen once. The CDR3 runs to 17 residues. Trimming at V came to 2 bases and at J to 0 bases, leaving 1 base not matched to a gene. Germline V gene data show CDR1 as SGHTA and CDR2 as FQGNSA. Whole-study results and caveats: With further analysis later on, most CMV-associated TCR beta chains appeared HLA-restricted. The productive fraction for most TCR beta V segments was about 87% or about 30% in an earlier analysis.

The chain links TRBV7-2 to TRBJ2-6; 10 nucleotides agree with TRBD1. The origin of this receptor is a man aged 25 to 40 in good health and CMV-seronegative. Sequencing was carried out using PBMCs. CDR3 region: CASSLRTGGSGANVLTF. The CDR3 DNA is TGTGCCAGCAGCTTAAGGACAGGGGGCTCTGGGGCCAACGTCCTGACTTTC.